The clone carrying this TCR beta chain was detected a few times. Its target is not known. Looked up from germline, CDR1 is MRHNA and CDR2 is SNTAGT. Trimming at V came to 0 bases and at J to 8 bases, leaving 11 bases not matched to a gene. CDR3 size: 17 residues. This sample is drawn from a study of cytomegalovirus exposure and HLA in healthy donors. Regarding the study as a whole: Per a prior analysis, the majority of TCR beta V segments were productive roughly 90% or roughly 30% of the time. Researchers reported from a later analysis that most CMV-associated TCR beta chains appeared HLA-restricted. There were some public TCRs occurring in many donors, but most TCR sequences were rare.

The PCR ran on 60 Vbeta and 13 Jbeta primers. Profiled with immunoSEQ multiplex PCR; TCRdb holds only in-frame clones, not every one. The table shows 110,000 or so clones, with around 86% occurring only once. The TCR was taken from a man aged 25 to 40 in good health and CMV-seropositive. This chain links TRBV6-4 with TRBJ2-1; 9 bases are a match to TRBD2. Sample: PBMCs. CDR3 nucleotide sequence: TGTGCCAGCAGTGACTCGGGTAGCGGGGGCCAGGTGGATGAGCAGTTCTTC. Protein product: CASSDSGSGGQVDEQFF.